One sample yielded the 12 T cell receptor beta chains listed below, sequenced in a study of early T cells in non-severe SARS-CoV-2 infection. In TCRdb, the 5' RACE reads were re-called with MiXCR into one record per CDR3 protein. The table shows 55,000 to 75,000 distinct CDR3 sequences, with about 7.7% occurring only once. Specimen: whole blood. All receptors derive from an adult who was a healthcare worker with PCR-confirmed SARS-CoV-2 infection or an uninfected control (not recorded which).

In this sample, this clonotype turned up many times. The chain couples TRBV29-1 to TRBJ2-1; possibly TRBD1 for D (6 bases). CDR3 length equals 12 residues. Germline CDR1 and CDR2: SQVTM and ANQGSEA. Trimming removed 4 bases from V and 6 bases from J, with 10 bases in between. This CDR3 reads CSVVPGANEQFF. In DNA form, the CDR3 reads TGCAGCGTTGTTCCAGGGGCCAATGAGCAGTTCTTC.

This clonotype came up a few times. V and J are TRBV30 and TRBJ1-2, with a tentative D call TRBD1 (6 bases). Trimming pared 3 bases from V and 4 bases from J, leaving 12 bases between. Germline CDR1 is GTSNPN and CDR2 is SVGIG (reference sequence). The CDR3 totals 13 residues. The CDR3: CAWSGGGLYGYTF. In DNA, the CDR3 is TGTGCCTGGAGCGGGGGCGGACTCTATGGCTACACCTTC.

This clonotype has a count of ten or more. This chain connects TRBV3-1 to TRBJ1-1; TRBD1 might be the D (5 bases). This CDR3 has 14 residues. Germline V gene sequence: CDR1 LGHDT, CDR2 YNNKEL (reference sequence). Trimming cost V 3 bases and J 1 base, with 9 bases left between them. The CDR3 loop is CASSQTGGNTEAFF. The CDR3 bases are TGTGCCAGCAGCCAGACCGGGGGGAACACTGAAGCTTTCTTT.

This clonotype has just one count. The chain carries TRBV6-5 and TRBJ2-7; D not certain. The CDR3 totals 13 residues. The germline gives CDR1 MNHEY, CDR2 SVGAGI. V was trimmed by 4 bases and J by 5 bases, leaving 12 bases between them. The CDR3 nucleotides are TGTGCCAGCAGTTTCCATGCAGGCGACGAGCAGTACTTC. Its protein is CASSFHAGDEQYF.

The chain joins TRBV28 to TRBJ2-2; 12 bases map to TRBD2. Germline V CDR1 and CDR2: MDHEN, SYDVKM. Trimming removed 5 bases from V and 6 bases from J; junction bases left unmatched: 7. This CDR3 comprises 16 residues. The CDR3 region is CASSRTLAGGSGELFF. CDR3 bases: TGTGCCAGCAGTCGAACACTAGCGGGAGGATCCGGGGAGCTGTTTTTT. The full variable domain, completed using reference TRBV28 and TRBJ2-2, is DVKVTQSSRYLVKRTGEKVFLECVQDMDHENMFWYRQDPGLGLRLIYFSYDVKMKEKGDIPEGYSVSREKKERFSLILESASTNQTSMYLCASSRTLAGGSGELFFGEGSRLTVL.

The rearrangement uses TRBV7-9 and TRBJ1-5, with D hard to call. The CDR3 loop spans 14 amino acids. CDR1 and CDR2 from the germline V gene are SEHNR and FQNEAQ (reference sequence). The V end was cut by 2 bases, the J end by 7 bases, with 12 bases between. DNA of the CDR3: TGTGCCAGCAGCTTAATGGGTTCGGAACAGCCCCAGCATTTT. Translated: CASSLMGSEQPQHF. Drawing the rest from reference TRBV7-9 and TRBJ1-5, the complete variable domain is DTGVSQNPRHKITKRGQNVTFRCDPISEHNRLYWYRQTLGQGPEFLTYFQNEAQLEKSRLLSDRFSAERPKGSFSTLEIQRTEQGDSAMYLCASSLMGSEQPQHFGDGTRLSIL.

V gene TRBV7-9 combines with J gene TRBJ2-2, with D unresolved. The germline V and J ends were trimmed by 4 bases and 4 bases, with 10 bases remaining between them. The CDR3 is 14 residues long. Germline V lookup: CDR1 SEHNR, CDR2 FQNEAQ (reference sequence). The CDR3 region is CASSSSQSTGELFF. The CDR3 DNA sequence: TGTGCCAGCAGCTCCTCACAGAGCACCGGGGAGCTGTTTTTT.

This clonotype was counted many times. This sequence joins TRBV28 and TRBJ1-2, with D unresolved. Germline V gene lookup returns CDR1 MDHEN and CDR2 SYDVKM. The germline V and J ends were trimmed by 5 bases and 4 bases, with 11 bases remaining between them. The CDR3 consists of 13 residues. CDR3 nucleotide sequence: TGTGCCAGCAGTAAAGTGGGATCCTATGGCTACACCTTC. Translated, it gives CASSKVGSYGYTF.

This clonotype was observed many times. V is TRBV5-1 and J is TRBJ2-2; D is unclear. This CDR3 is 12 amino acids long. CDR1 is SGHRS and CDR2 is YFSETQ in the germline V gene. The germline V and J ends were trimmed by 2 bases and 4 bases, with 3 bases remaining between them. The CDR3 DNA sequence: TGCGCCAGCAGCTTCGGCACCGGGGAGCTGTTTTTT. It specifies CASSFGTGELFF.

This clonotype was detected many times. The limits of the CDR3 on the DNA are not certain, so only TCRdb's listed CDR3 is given. CDR3 sequence: CASSLRASESGEQFF. This chain uses TRBV18 with TRBJ2-1; TRBD2 was called by the table and not checked on the DNA. The germline CDR1 and CDR2 sequences are KGHSH and LQKENI. Inclusive of both ends, the CDR3 amounts to 15 amino acids.

The chain joins TRBV5-1 to TRBJ2-7; D might be TRBD2 (6 bases). The CDR3 extends over 13 amino acids. Germline V CDR1 and CDR2: SGHRS, YFSETQ. V was cut by 0 bases and J by 5 bases, with 9 bases left in between. The CDR3 protein is CASSLGPGDEQYF. In nucleotides, the CDR3 is TGCGCCAGCAGCTTGGGCCCGGGGGACGAGCAGTACTTC. The full variable domain, with the rest looked up from reference TRBV5-1 and TRBJ2-7, is KAGVTQTPRYLIKTRGQQVTLSCSPISGHRSVSWYQQTPGQGLQFLFEYFSETQRNKGNFPGRFSGRQFSNSRSEMNVSTLELGDSALYLCASSLGPGDEQYFGPGTRLTVT.

This clonotype was detected ten times or more. CDR3 amino acids: CASSLQRPVYNEQFF. CDR3 DNA sequence: TGCGCCAGCAGCTTGCAGCGGCCTGTCTACAATGAGCAGTTCTTC. The rearrangement joins TRBV5-1 to TRBJ2-1; D is possibly TRBD2 (5 bases). The V gene's germline CDR1 is SGHRS and CDR2 YFSETQ. The CDR3 spans 15 residues. Trimming left V 1 base short and J 3 bases short, with 11 bases between.